These 2 T cell receptor beta chains were sequenced from one sample in a study of cytomegalovirus exposure and HLA in healthy donors. PCR employed 60 Vbeta and 13 Jbeta primers. TCRdb keeps only in-frame clones here, not all; method: immunoSEQ multiplex PCR. The table lists 200,000 to 300,000 clones, 70% to 90% of them singletons. The sample taken for sequencing was PBMCs. Every receptor here comes from a girl aged 2 to 10 in good health and CMV-seronegative.

This clone was seen a few times. DNA for the CDR3: TGTGCCAGCACTGGCAGGGTGGCCCACGAGCAGTACTTC. The encoded protein is CASTGRVAHEQYF. The chain employs TRBV2 and TRBJ2-7; the D gene is possibly TRBD1 (5 bases). The CDR3 is 13 residues long. Germline lookup yields CDR1 SNHLY and CDR2 FYNNEI. Trimming took 7 bases from V and 5 from J, leaving 15 bases between them.

This chain joins TRBV5-1 and TRBJ2-7, with a possible D match to TRBD2 (6 bases). Germline V gives CDR1 SGHRS, CDR2 YFSETQ. This CDR3 is 16 amino acids long. The V and J ends lost 3 bases and 5 bases respectively, with 21 bases between them. DNA for the CDR3: TGCGCCAGCAGCTGGAGGGTTATGGGGCGGATCGACGAGCAGTACTTC. It encodes CASSWRVMGRIDEQYF.